These 6 T cell receptor beta chains were all obtained from the same sample, sequenced in a study of blood T cells in healthy people across ages. PCR was performed a second time for about 7 to 11 cycles using a sample-barcoded 5' primer and a J-beta primer mix. TCRdb called the 5' RACE reads again in MiXCR, with one record for every CDR3 protein. The table records about 1,400,000 distinct CDR3 sequences, around 42% of them present only once. Sequencing was carried out using blood. The source of these receptors is a woman younger than 30 in good health.

The gene calls are TRBV20-1 and TRBJ2-7; tentatively, D is TRBD2 (6 bases). The CDR3 runs 13 residues. Germline V CDR1 and CDR2: DFQATT, SNEGSKA (reference sequence). V was shortened by 6 bases and J by 5 bases, with 17 bases between the two germline ends. The CDR3 DNA follows: TGCAGTGCCATTAGCGGACCGAAAAACGAGCAGTACTTC. It codes for CSAISGPKNEQYF.

This clonotype was seen once. Sequence at one end of the junction differs from germline and may be a read error. This chain links TRBV7-2 with TRBJ2-1; D perhaps matches TRBD2 (5 bases). Germline lookup yields CDR1 SGHTA and CDR2 FQGNSA. The length of the CDR3 is 13 residues. CDR3 sequence: CASSVALIHEQFF. The DNA of the CDR3 is TGTGCCAGCAGCGTAGCGTTAATCCATGAGCAGTTCTTC.

This chain connects TRBV14 to TRBJ2-6; TRBD1 agrees at 9 bases. The CDR3 covers 21 residues. Trimming took 4 bases from V and 1 from J; bases not matched to a gene: 17. CDR1 SGHDN and CDR2 FVKESK come from the germline V gene. Here the CDR3 reads CASSRYRGPSPKVSGANVLTF. The CDR3 DNA is TGTGCCAGCAGCCGATACAGGGGGCCAAGTCCGAAGGTATCTGGGGCCAACGTCCTGACTTTC.

The chain is built from TRBV7-9 and TRBJ2-1; no firm D call. The assigned J gene may be wrong: the sequence end matches TRBJ2-7 better. The CDR3 loop spans 13 amino acids. Germline loops: CDR1 SEHNR, CDR2 FQNEAQ (reference sequence). CDR3 region: CASSGPAYNEQYF. CDR3 DNA sequence: TGTGCCAGCAGCGGCCCGGCCTACAATGAGCAGTACTTC.

Concerning this clonotype: A read error may be the cause here, since a much bigger clone is one base away. The chain carries TRBV27 and TRBJ2-7; the D gene is possibly TRBD2 (7 bases). Germline lookup yields CDR1 MNHEY and CDR2 SMNVEV (reference sequence). CDR3 length equals 16 residues. The V and J ends lost 3 bases and 6 bases respectively, with 21 bases between them. In DNA form, the CDR3 reads TGTGCCAGCAGTTTCCGGGGGGCATCCCCCCTGGGCGAGCAGTACTTC. Amino acids: CASSFRGASPLGEQYF.

The V gene is TRBV19, the J gene TRBJ1-5, with 7 bases identical to TRBD1. CDR3 length: 15 amino acids. Germline assignment: CDR1 LNHDA and CDR2 SQIVND (reference sequence). The ends lost 2 bases at V and 1 base at J; junction bases unmatched: 2. CDR3 loop: CASSIQQGSNQPQHF. CDR3 nucleotides: TGTGCCAGTAGTATACAACAGGGGAGCAATCAGCCCCAGCATTTT.